These 21 T cell receptor beta chains originate from one sample sequenced in a study of a mutant IDH1 vaccine in newly diagnosed glioma. Their antigens are not known. Time point of the sample: week 11, during vaccination. With topical imiquimod, each dose of the vaccine consisted of 300 ug of mutant IDH1 20-mer peptide. Measured with immunoSEQ multiplex PCR; TCRdb has only the in-frame clones, and not every one. Among fewer than 70,000 clones listed, roughly four fifths were seen once. The sequencing used PBMCs, collected from a glioma patient whose treatment included an IDH1 peptide vaccine. Receptor source: a man aged 25-45 years with glioma.

This chain joins TRBV6-6 and TRBJ2-2; D unclear. Germline assignment: CDR1 MNHNY and CDR2 SVGAGI (reference sequence). There are 14 residues in the CDR3. V was shortened by 6 bases and J by 1 base, with 9 bases between the two germline ends. The CDR3 bases are TGTGCCAGCAGCTCCCACTTGAACACCGGGGAGCTGTTTTTT. It encodes CASSSHLNTGELFF.

This chain joins TRBV29-1 and TRBJ1-5; a possible D gene is TRBD1 (6 bases). This CDR3 has 18 residues. Germline CDR1 and CDR2: SQVTM and ANQGSEA. Trimming cost V 7 bases and J 0 bases, with 25 bases left between them. In DNA form, the CDR3 reads TGCAGCGCCAATCGGACAGCTTCGACCCGACTTAGCAATCAGCCCCAGCATTTT. Translated: CSANRTASTRLSNQPQHF.

The chain is built from TRBV6-1 and TRBJ1-2; D gene unclear. There are 15 residues in the CDR3. With 6 bases removed from V and 6 bases from J, the gap between germline ends came to 20 bases. Germline V gene data show CDR1 as MNHNS and CDR2 as SASEGT. The CDR3 sequence is CASSVKKALVHGYTF. The CDR3 DNA is TGTGCCAGCAGCGTGAAAAAGGCCCTAGTACATGGCTACACCTTC.

This clone has more than one count but fewer than ten. V and J are TRBV7-9 and TRBJ1-1; D is uncertain. Germline V gene sequence: CDR1 SEHNR, CDR2 FQNEAQ (reference sequence). This CDR3 has 15 residues. V shed 3 bases and J shed 4 bases, with 15 bases lying between them. CDR3 in DNA: TGTGCCAGCAGCTTGAATATCCGGTTCGGCACTGAAGCTTTCTTT. It is translated as CASSLNIRFGTEAFF.

The chain couples TRBV7-2 to TRBJ1-1; D uncertain. CDR3 length: 15 amino acids. V dropped 5 bases and J dropped 7 bases, with 20 bases sitting between them. The germline V gene encodes CDR1 SGHTA and CDR2 FQGNSA. The CDR3 protein is CASSPRESQALEAFF. CDR3 sequence (DNA): TGTGCCAGCAGCCCCCGCGAGTCTCAGGCTCTTGAAGCTTTCTTT.

The chain combines TRBV6-6 with TRBJ1-6; tentatively, D is TRBD1 (6 bases). Trimming took off 7 bases at V and 7 bases at J, with 11 bases between the two ends. The CDR3 runs 13 residues. CDR1 is MNHNY, CDR2 SVGAGI, per germline (reference sequence). The CDR3 DNA reads TGTGCCAGCAAAGGACAGATGAATTCACCCCTCCACTTT. Its translation: CASKGQMNSPLHF.

The chain joins TRBV30 to TRBJ2-2; D remains unclear. Germline V gene data show CDR1 as GTSNPN and CDR2 as SVGIG (reference sequence). Trimming pared 0 bases from V and 6 bases from J, leaving 8 bases between. The CDR3 sequence is 13 residues long. The CDR3 reads CAWSVLVSGELFF. The CDR3 DNA follows: TGTGCCTGGAGTGTACTGGTATCCGGGGAGCTGTTTTTT.

CDR3 protein: CASSQDPGQNTEAFF. In nucleotides, the CDR3 is TGCGCCAGCAGCCAAGATCCAGGGCAGAACACTGAAGCTTTCTTT. The chain couples TRBV4-3 to TRBJ1-1; TRBD1 might be the D (5 bases). The CDR3 length is 15 residues. V was clipped by 0 bases and J by 1 base, with 9 bases between them. Germline V gives CDR1 LGHNA, CDR2 YSLEER.

The CDR3 spells CASRLSSGANVLTF. In DNA form, the CDR3 reads TGTGCCAGCCGGCTCAGCTCTGGGGCCAACGTCCTGACTTTC. The rearrangement uses TRBV28 and TRBJ2-6; D gene ambiguous. V dropped 8 bases and J dropped 0 bases, with 8 bases sitting between them. CDR3 length equals 14 residues. CDR1 is MDHEN and CDR2 is SYDVKM in the germline V gene.

The V and J genes are TRBV7-2 and TRBJ1-5; tentative D call: TRBD1 (6 bases). The V and J ends lost 0 bases and 6 bases respectively, with 15 bases between them. Germline lookup yields CDR1 SGHTA and CDR2 FQGNSA. This CDR3 is built from 16 residues. The CDR3 coding sequence is TGTGCCAGCAGCTTAGCGTTTTCGGCAGGGGTTCAGCCCCAGCATTTT. Amino acid sequence: CASSLAFSAGVQPQHF.

This clone was seen only once. The V call is TRBV5-1, the J call TRBJ2-1; 7 nucleotides align to TRBD2. V lost 2 bases to trimming and J lost 4 bases; unmatched junction nucleotides: 12. This CDR3 has 17 amino acids. Germline V gene data show CDR1 as SGHRS and CDR2 as YFSETQ. The CDR3 reads CASSLAFGGGTYNEQFF. The CDR3 DNA reads TGCGCCAGCAGCTTAGCGTTCGGCGGGGGTACTTACAATGAGCAGTTCTTC.

The V call is TRBV7-6, the J call TRBJ2-2; TRBD2 matches 11 bases. The ends lost 0 bases at V and 2 bases at J; junction bases unmatched: 11. There are 20 residues in the CDR3. Germline CDR1 reads SGHVS; CDR2 reads FNYEAQ. The CDR3 spells CASSLALAGGHTINTGELFF. CDR3 DNA sequence: TGTGCCAGCAGCTTAGCCCTAGCGGGGGGCCATACTATAAACACCGGGGAGCTGTTTTTT.

CDR3 sequence: CASSLPGQPQHF. CDR3 nucleotide sequence: TGTGCCAGCAGCTTGCCTGGTCAGCCCCAGCATTTT. The V gene is TRBV5-4, the J gene TRBJ1-5; the D is unclear. Germline V gene data show CDR1 as SGHNT and CDR2 as YYREEE (reference sequence). The CDR3 is made up of 12 amino acids. Trimming took off 1 base at V and 6 bases at J, with 5 bases between the two ends.

The rearrangement links TRBV9 to TRBJ2-1; 8 nucleotides line up with TRBD2. Trimming cost V 0 bases and J 0 bases; bases outside gene matches: 5. Germline CDR1 is SGDLS and CDR2 is YYNGEE. CDR3 length: 17 amino acids. This chain's CDR3 is CASSVGRGAYSYNEQFF. The CDR3 nucleotides read TGTGCCAGCAGCGTAGGGCGGGGGGCCTACTCCTACAATGAGCAGTTCTTC.

The chain recombines TRBV27 with TRBJ2-2; 7 bases align to TRBD2. Losses at the gene ends were 8 bases for V and 4 bases for J; bases not matched to a gene: 10. Germline V gene lookup returns CDR1 MNHEY and CDR2 SMNVEV (reference sequence). The CDR3 totals 15 residues. CDR3 sequence reads: CASQSGKRGTGELFF. The CDR3 nucleotides read TGTGCCAGCCAGAGCGGGAAACGTGGCACCGGGGAGCTGTTTTTT.

The rearrangement joins TRBV7-2 to TRBJ2-5; D uncertain. The J call may not be correct, given that the DNA end is closer to TRBJ2-7. This CDR3 region has 11 residues. CDR1 and CDR2 from the germline V gene are SGHTA and FQGNSA. CDR3 sequence (DNA): TGTGCCCCCAGCGCAGACTACGAGCAGTACTTC. Residues: CAPSADYEQYF.

This clone was detected only a few times. The chain has TRBV11-2 and TRBJ1-2; D is unresolved. The CDR3 is 13 amino acids. The V gene's germline CDR1 is SGHAT and CDR2 FQNNGV. Trimming shortened V by 5 bases and J by 4 bases, and 11 bases separated the two germline ends. The CDR3 here is CASSPDSVYGYTF. DNA of the CDR3: TGTGCCAGCAGCCCCGATAGTGTCTATGGCTACACCTTC. Filled out from reference TRBV11-2 and TRBJ1-2, the complete variable domain reads EAGVAQSPRYKIIEKRQSVAFWCNPISGHATLYWYQQILGQGPKLLIQFQNNGVVDDSQLPKDRFSAERLKGVDSTLKIQPAKLEDSAVYLCASSPDSVYGYTFGSGTRLTVV.

The chain employs TRBV5-5 and TRBJ2-7; no definite D call. Trimming shortened V by 1 base and J by 2 bases, and 10 bases separated the two germline ends. The CDR3 has 14 amino acids. Germline loops: CDR1 SGHKS, CDR2 YYEKEE (reference sequence). CDR3 nucleotide sequence: TGTGCCAGCAGCTTGCGGCCGGACGCCTACGAGCAGTACTTC. Translation gives CASSLRPDAYEQYF.

The J gene is TRBJ1-2, the V gene TRBV2, with unresolved D. Trimming removed 6 bases at V and 6 bases at J, with 20 bases between. The CDR3 is made up of 15 amino acids. CDR1 and CDR2 (germline): SNHLY, FYNNEI. The CDR3 DNA sequence: TGTGCCAGCAGCCCTTTCGGCTTGTCGGGCGATGGCTACACCTTC. Translated: CASSPFGLSGDGYTF. The full variable domain, its missing parts supplied by reference TRBV2 and TRBJ1-2, is EPEVTQTPSHQVTQMGQEVILRCVPISNHLYFYWYRQILGQKVEFLVSFYNNEISEKSEIFDDQFSVERPDGSNFTLKIRSTKLEDSAMYFCASSPFGLSGDGYTFGSGTRLTVV.

The chain links TRBV6-6 to TRBJ1-2; 7 bases line up with TRBD1. Germline lookup yields CDR1 MNHNY and CDR2 SVGAGI (reference sequence). There are 16 residues in the CDR3. J was trimmed by 2 bases and V by 4 bases; bases with no gene match: 10. CDR3: CASSSQGGRANYGYTF. The CDR3 DNA follows: TGTGCCAGCAGTTCCCAGGGGGGCAGGGCGAACTATGGCTACACCTTC.

The chain employs TRBV7-2 and TRBJ2-3, with D hard to call. CDR1 and CDR2 (germline): SGHTA, FQGNSA. CDR3 length: 14 amino acids. Deletions cut 4 bases from V and 2 bases from J, with 10 bases between. The CDR3 sequence: CASSSAPNTDTQYF. CDR3 nucleotide sequence: TGTGCCAGCAGCTCCGCCCCTAACACAGATACGCAGTATTTT.